This TCR beta chain emerged from a study of blood T cells in healthy people across ages. Alongside a J-beta primer mix, a sample-barcoded 5' primer served in a second PCR lasting about 7 to 12 cycles. TCRdb re-called the 5' RACE reads through MiXCR, storing one row per CDR3 protein. The sample lists some 1.5 million distinct CDR3 sequences, roughly 30% occurring once. The CDR3 consists of 15 residues. Germline V gene data show CDR1 as LNHNV and CDR2 as YYDKDF (reference sequence). V dropped 2 bases and J dropped 4; count of bases not matched to a gene: 7. This clonotype was detected a few times. The V call is TRBV15, the J call TRBJ1-1; TRBD1 matches at 7 bases. The TCR sequence derives from a woman under 40 in good health. The sequenced material came from blood. The CDR3 nucleotides read TGTGCCACCAGCAGACAGACAGGGACGGGCACTGAAGCTTTCTTT. Its protein product is CATSRQTGTGTEAFF.